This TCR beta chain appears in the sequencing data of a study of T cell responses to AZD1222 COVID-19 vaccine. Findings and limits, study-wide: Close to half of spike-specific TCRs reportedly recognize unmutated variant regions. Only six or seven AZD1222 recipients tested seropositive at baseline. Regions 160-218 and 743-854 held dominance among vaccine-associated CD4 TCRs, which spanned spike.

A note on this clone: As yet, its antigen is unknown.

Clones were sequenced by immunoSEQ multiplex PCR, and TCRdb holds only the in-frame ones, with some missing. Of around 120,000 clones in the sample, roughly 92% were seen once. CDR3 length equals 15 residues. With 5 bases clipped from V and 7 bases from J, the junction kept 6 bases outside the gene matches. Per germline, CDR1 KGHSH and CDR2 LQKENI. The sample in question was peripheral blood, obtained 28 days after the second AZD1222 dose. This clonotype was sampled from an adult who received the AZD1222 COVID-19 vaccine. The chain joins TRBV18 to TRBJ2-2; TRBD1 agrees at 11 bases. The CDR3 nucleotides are TGTGCCAGCTCATTCGGACAGGGGGCCGACGGGGAGCTGTTTTTT. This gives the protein CASSFGQGADGELFF. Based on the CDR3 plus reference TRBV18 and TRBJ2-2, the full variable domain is NAGVMQNPRHLVRRRGQEARLRCSPMKGHSHVYWYRQLPEEGLKFMVYLQKENIIDESGMPKERFSAEFPKEGPSILRIQQVVRGDSAAYFCASSFGQGADGELFFGEGSRLTVL.